These 30 T cell receptor beta chains came from one sample sequenced in a study of PD-L1 blockade in urothelial cancer. Assay used: immunoSEQ multiplex PCR; TCRdb lists only in-frame clones, some missing. The sample has about 50,000 clones, roughly four fifths seen once. The sample's time point: pretreatment peripheral blood. This material consisted of PBMCs, taken around atezolizumab (anti-PD-L1) treatment. Receptors were obtained from a man between 65 and 85 years old with urothelial cancer.

CDR3 amino acids: CASSLTSGGYEQYF. The CDR3 nucleotides read TGTGCCAGCAGCCTGACTAGCGGGGGCTACGAGCAGTACTTC. V gene TRBV4-2 combines with J gene TRBJ2-7; TRBD2 matches at 12 bases. The V gene end was trimmed by 4 bases and the J gene end by 3 bases; junction bases not matched to a gene: 1. CDR3 length: 14 amino acids. Germline V gene lookup returns CDR1 LGHNA and CDR2 YNFKEQ.

The chain has TRBV6-5 and TRBJ2-1, with a tentative D call TRBD1 (5 bases). V was shortened by 5 bases and J by 10 bases, with 9 bases between the two germline ends. The V gene's germline CDR1 is MNHEY and CDR2 SVGAGI. This CDR3 is built from 11 residues. The CDR3 here is CASSNRQEQFF. DNA of the CDR3: TGTGCCAGCAGTAACCGACAGGAGCAGTTCTTC.

The V and J genes are TRBV7-3 and TRBJ2-2; TRBD1 is a possible D gene (6 bases). With 4 bases removed from V and 0 bases from J, the gap between germline ends came to 15 bases. Germline V lookup: CDR1 SGHTA, CDR2 FQGTGA. This CDR3 has 17 residues. DNA for the CDR3: TGTGCCAGCAGCTCCTCTTATCGGACAGCGAACACCGGGGAGCTGTTTTTT. Translating it yields CASSSSYRTANTGELFF.

The chain couples TRBV28 to TRBJ1-2; D gene uncertain. Trimming removed 6 bases at V and 4 bases at J, with 9 bases between. This CDR3 comprises 12 residues. In germline, CDR1 is MDHEN, CDR2 SYDVKM. This CDR3 reads CASRVERYGYTF. Here the CDR3 DNA reads TGTGCCAGCAGGGTCGAGCGCTATGGCTACACCTTC.

The chain links TRBV5-1 to TRBJ2-5, with 10 bases fitting TRBD1. The CDR3 is made up of 15 amino acids. Germline V lookup: CDR1 SGHRS, CDR2 YFSETQ. The trim removed 4 bases at V and 4 bases at J, leaving 7 bases unmatched. In DNA, the CDR3 is TGCGCCAGCAGCCGTACGACAGGGGGCGTAGAGACCCAGTACTTC. The encoded protein is CASSRTTGGVETQYF.

J is TRBJ1-3 and V is TRBV12-5; D remains unclear. Trimming shortened V by 1 base and J by 3 bases, and 10 bases separated the two germline ends. In germline, CDR1 is LGHNT, CDR2 FRNRAP. The CDR3 runs to 15 residues. CDR3 DNA sequence: TGTGCTAGTGGTTTGGACTCCCGATTTGGAAACACCATATATTTT. This gives the protein CASGLDSRFGNTIYF.

The rearrangement links TRBV5-5 to TRBJ2-2, with a tentative D call TRBD2 (7 bases). Germline-derived CDR1 and CDR2 are SGHKS and YYEKEE (reference sequence). V dropped 4 bases and J dropped 2 bases, with 15 bases sitting between them. The CDR3 runs to 16 residues. CDR3 sequence reads: CASSPLGGGNTGELFF. In DNA form, the CDR3 reads TGTGCCAGCAGCCCTCTAGGGGGGGGAAACACCGGGGAGCTGTTTTTT.

Here the CDR3 DNA reads TGTGCCAGCAGTTCCACGGCCACAGGGTCGGGGCAGCAGTTCTTC. It codes for CASSSTATGSGQQFF. The chain recombines TRBV27 with TRBJ2-1; a possible D gene is TRBD1 (6 bases). The CDR3 spans 15 residues. Germline lookup yields CDR1 MNHEY and CDR2 SMNVEV (reference sequence). V lost 4 bases and J 11 bases, leaving 21 bases between the germline ends.

J is TRBJ1-2 and V is TRBV7-2, with a weak D call TRBD1 (6 bases). The CDR3 contains 16 residues. Germline V gives CDR1 SGHTA, CDR2 FQGNSA. V lost 1 base to trimming and J lost 4 bases, with 16 bases between them. The CDR3 DNA sequence: TGTGCCAGCAGCTTAGGGTCCCCCCCAGGGGTCTATGGCTACACCTTC. Encoded protein: CASSLGSPPGVYGYTF.

The V call is TRBV27, the J call TRBJ2-7, with D perhaps TRBD1 (6 bases). The length of the CDR3 is 15 residues. CDR1 is MNHEY and CDR2 is SMNVEV in the germline V gene (reference sequence). V dropped 4 bases and J dropped 3 bases, with 16 bases sitting between them. This chain's CDR3 is CASSSVGQGIYEQYF. CDR3 DNA: TGTGCCAGCAGTTCTGTGGGGCAGGGGATCTACGAGCAGTACTTC.

This clone was detected a few times. The chain employs TRBV7-6 and TRBJ2-7; 12 bases line up with TRBD2. The J segment lost 3 bases and the V segment lost 0 bases, leaving 12 bases of the junction unmatched. CDR3 length: 19 amino acids. Germline lookup yields CDR1 SGHVS and CDR2 FNYEAQ. The CDR3 loop reads CASSLAPGTSGFSDYEQYF. CDR3 sequence (DNA): TGTGCCAGCAGCTTAGCACCCGGGACTAGCGGGTTCTCCGACTACGAGCAGTACTTC.

J is TRBJ2-5 and V is TRBV2; the D gene is possibly TRBD1 (8 bases). V was shortened by 3 bases and J by 5 bases, with 16 bases between the two germline ends. The CDR3 spans 15 residues. CDR1 SNHLY and CDR2 FYNNEI come from the germline V gene. This CDR3 reads CASSEDRAGVETQYF. The DNA of the CDR3 is TGTGCCAGCAGTGAGGACAGGGCGGGGGTGGAGACCCAGTACTTC.

V usage is TRBV7-3 and J usage is TRBJ1-2; TRBD1 aligns across 8 bases. With 5 bases clipped from V and 4 bases from J, the junction kept 3 bases outside the gene matches. Germline CDR1 SGHTA, CDR2 FQGTGA. This CDR3 comprises 13 residues. The CDR3 DNA reads TGTGCCAGCAGCCCAGGGGGCGGCTATGGCTACACCTTC. Encoded protein: CASSPGGGYGYTF.

The chain uses TRBV14 and TRBJ2-5; possibly TRBD2 for D (6 bases). The CDR3 spans 14 residues. From germline, CDR1 is SGHDN and CDR2 FVKESK. V was shortened by 1 base and J by 3 bases, with 9 bases between the two germline ends. The CDR3 bases are TGTGCCAGCAGCCAAGGTGGCGGGAAAGAGACCCAGTACTTC. Its protein product is CASSQGGGKETQYF.

The V and J genes are TRBV18 and TRBJ1-5; D possibly corresponds to TRBD1 (6 bases). This CDR3 contains 16 residues. Trimming left V 2 bases short and J 5 bases short, with 16 bases between. CDR1 KGHSH and CDR2 LQKENI come from the germline V gene. The CDR3 DNA is TGTGCCAGCTCACCAGTTTCCACCAGGGGATATCAGCCCCAGCATTTT. Protein: CASSPVSTRGYQPQHF.

V and J are TRBV12-5 and TRBJ2-5; TRBD2 matches 14 bases. Trimming cost V 1 base and J 2 bases; bases outside gene matches: 0. The CDR3 is 16 amino acids. CDR1 and CDR2 from the germline V gene are LGHNT and FRNRAP. CDR3 bases: TGTGCTAGTGGTTTGGGACTAGCGGGGGGGCAAGAGACCCAGTACTTC. Amino acids: CASGLGLAGGQETQYF.

This clone was observed once. This rearrangement joins TRBV2 to TRBJ1-2; D is unclear. This CDR3 contains 11 residues. The V gene's germline CDR1 is SNHLY and CDR2 FYNNEI. Trimming removed 7 bases at V and 4 bases at J, with 7 bases between. The CDR3 loop reads CASTSSYGYTF. The CDR3 DNA is TGTGCCAGCACCTCCAGCTATGGCTACACCTTC.

V usage is TRBV11-1 and J usage is TRBJ1-1; D is undetermined. The CDR3 is 16 amino acids. V was clipped by 4 bases and J by 1 base, with 16 bases between them. Germline CDR1 SGHAT, CDR2 FQDESV (reference sequence). CDR3 region: CASSSGKGVQNTEAFF. The CDR3 DNA reads TGTGCCAGCAGCTCTGGGAAGGGAGTCCAGAACACTGAAGCTTTCTTT.

This chain links TRBV27 with TRBJ1-2; D perhaps matches TRBD1 (5 bases). Germline CDR1 reads MNHEY; CDR2 reads SMNVEV (reference sequence). This CDR3 has 13 residues. V was pared by 3 bases and J by 2 bases, with 7 bases between. The CDR3 region is CASSFTGNYGYTF. The CDR3 coding sequence is TGTGCCAGCAGTTTTACAGGCAACTATGGCTACACCTTC.

V gene TRBV6-1 combines with J gene TRBJ1-4; the D gene is possibly TRBD1 (6 bases). Germline CDR1 reads MNHNS; CDR2 reads SASEGT. V lost 0 bases to trimming and J lost 10 bases, with 12 bases between them. The CDR3 length is 14 residues. The CDR3 nucleotides read TGTGCCAGCAGTGAAGCGCAGGCAGGGGTAAAACTGTTTTTT. This gives the protein CASSEAQAGVKLFF.

The chain uses TRBV19 and TRBJ2-7; TRBD1 agrees at 8 bases. Unmatched junction bases numbered 4, after V lost 3 bases and J lost 3 bases. Per the germline V gene, CDR1 is LNHDA and CDR2 is SQIVND (reference sequence). CDR3 size: 14 residues. The CDR3 nucleotides are TGTGCCAGTAGTATTAGCAGGGGGCACTACGAGCAGTACTTC. This sequence encodes CASSISRGHYEQYF.

The genes are TRBV5-1 and TRBJ2-5; no clear D. This CDR3 region has 13 residues. Germline V gene data show CDR1 as SGHRS and CDR2 as YFSETQ. V lost 4 bases and J 5 bases, leaving 12 bases between the germline ends. CDR3 in DNA: TGCGCCAGCAGCGCTGTCGAACTGGAGACCCAGTACTTC. Translated: CASSAVELETQYF.

The V call is TRBV7-8, the J call TRBJ1-4, with TRBD1 matching 7 bases. Germline loops: CDR1 SGHVS, CDR2 FQNEAQ. V gave up 5 bases and J gave up 8 bases; unmatched junction bases: 11. CDR3 length equals 15 residues. The CDR3: CASSQDRAFGEKLFF. The CDR3 DNA reads TGTGCCAGCAGCCAAGACAGGGCTTTTGGAGAAAAACTGTTTTTT.

The chain links TRBV7-2 to TRBJ1-1; perhaps TRBD1 as D (5 bases). CDR1 is SGHTA, CDR2 FQGNSA, per germline. The CDR3 loop spans 14 amino acids. Trimming left V 7 bases short and J 3 bases short, with 15 bases between. This CDR3 is CASMQGAYHTEAFF. CDR3 coding DNA: TGTGCCAGCATGCAAGGGGCTTACCACACTGAAGCTTTCTTT.

This clone was seen a few times. The V and J genes are TRBV7-9 and TRBJ1-5; D not resolved. Germline values: CDR1 SEHNR, CDR2 FQNEAQ (reference sequence). The CDR3 consists of 12 residues. Trimming took 5 bases from V and 4 from J, leaving 6 bases between them. The CDR3 nucleotides are TGTGCCAGCAGCCTACAGAATCAGCCCCAGCATTTT. Translation gives CASSLQNQPQHF.

In this sample, this clone turned up once. The chain employs TRBV7-2 and TRBJ1-1; 8 bases fit TRBD1. Germline trimming cut 5 bases from V and 1 base from J; bases unmatched to any gene: 6. Germline V CDR1 and CDR2: SGHTA, FQGNSA. The CDR3 runs to 15 residues. The CDR3 DNA follows: TGTGCCAGCAGCCCCGCCGACAGGGGGAACACTGAAGCTTTCTTT. It specifies CASSPADRGNTEAFF.

A single count supports this clone. No conserved phenylalanine or tryptophan is present at the end of the CDR3, so a read error is the likely explanation. The DNA is left out, because the CDR3 cannot be placed on it with certainty; the CDR3 is given as TCRdb lists it. The V gene is TRBV6-9, the J gene TRBJ1-2; the table's D gene call, TRBD1, was not cross checked with the DNA. Germline CDR1 reads MNHGY; CDR2 reads SVAAGI. The CDR3 adds up to 9 amino acids, both ends counted. This CDR3 reads CASRTGFFV.

This clone has more than one count but fewer than ten. This sequence joins TRBV5-1 and TRBJ2-7, with D maybe TRBD1 (5 bases). The length of the CDR3 is 17 residues. Germline assignment: CDR1 SGHRS and CDR2 YFSETQ. V was clipped by 1 base and J by 0 bases, with 17 bases between them. The CDR3 DNA reads as TGCGCCAGCAGCTTGCAGACAGCCCCCACGACCTCCTACGAGCAGTACTTC. It yields the protein CASSLQTAPTTSYEQYF.

The chain uses TRBV29-1 and TRBJ2-3; the match to TRBD1 covers 10 bases. There are 14 residues in the CDR3. Germline CDR1 SQVTM, CDR2 ANQGSEA. Germline trimming cut 6 bases from V and 4 bases from J; bases unmatched to any gene: 7. The CDR3 is CSVGQGIPSDTQYF. CDR3 coding DNA: TGCAGCGTGGGACAGGGGATCCCGTCAGATACGCAGTATTTT.

The chain has TRBV30 and TRBJ2-2; D is unclear. V lost 0 bases to trimming and J lost 6 bases, with 8 bases between them. Germline V gives CDR1 GTSNPN, CDR2 SVGIG (reference sequence). There are 13 residues in the CDR3. CDR3 region: CAWSVRVSGELFF. For the CDR3, the DNA is TGTGCCTGGAGTGTACGGGTGTCCGGGGAGCTGTTTTTT.